These 24 T cell receptor beta chains share one sample of origin, sequenced in a study of control samples from healthy donors and cancer patients. The table came from immunoSEQ multiplex PCR; TCRdb's copy has only in-frame clones and leaves some out. The data show 90,000 or so clones, about 87% seen once. The specimen was blood. These TCRs come from a woman in her 70s in good health.

CDR3 region: CASSFSGEADGYTF. The CDR3, as DNA: TGTGCCAGCAGCTTCTCAGGGGAGGCTGATGGCTACACCTTC. This chain uses TRBV7-9 with TRBJ1-2, with D possibly being TRBD1 (6 bases). The germline V gene encodes CDR1 SEHNR and CDR2 FQNEAQ (reference sequence). V lost 3 bases and J 6 bases, leaving 14 bases between the germline ends. The CDR3 loop spans 14 amino acids.

The genes are TRBV6-1 and TRBJ1-2; possibly TRBD1 for D (6 bases). The CDR3 runs 16 residues. Deletions cut 4 bases from V and 4 bases from J, with 19 bases between. Germline V gene sequence: CDR1 MNHNS, CDR2 SASEGT. The CDR3 DNA sequence: TGTGCCAGCAGTGGCGACCTTCAGGGGTTGCTCTATGGCTACACCTTC. Protein: CASSGDLQGLLYGYTF.

There are a few counts of this clone. The genes are TRBV3-1 (or the pseudogene TRBV3-2) and TRBJ1-5; no firm D call. CDR1 is LGHDT and CDR2 is YNNKEL in the germline V gene (reference sequence). The CDR3 totals 14 residues. V was trimmed by 0 bases and J by 6 bases, leaving 9 bases between them. This CDR3 is CASSQEQHGQPQHF. The CDR3 DNA is TGTGCCAGCAGCCAAGAGCAGCACGGTCAGCCCCAGCATTTT.

The chain has TRBV19 and TRBJ1-2; D not certain. This CDR3 has 13 amino acids. Trimming removed 5 bases from V and 9 bases from J, with 16 bases in between. Germline V gene sequence: CDR1 LNHDA, CDR2 SQIVND (reference sequence). The CDR3 sequence: CASSLGARDRYTF. DNA for the CDR3: TGTGCCAGTAGTCTGGGCGCACGGGATCGCTACACCTTC.

This clone was recorded once. This chain uses TRBV19 with TRBJ1-6, with a weak D call TRBD1 (5 bases). Germline CDR1 reads LNHDA; CDR2 reads SQIVND (reference sequence). The V end was cut by 0 bases, the J end by 9 bases, with 9 bases between. The CDR3 has 14 amino acids. The CDR3 DNA sequence: TGTGCCAGTAGTATAGACAGGGCGAGTTCACCCCTCCACTTT. Translation: CASSIDRASSPLHF.

This chain connects TRBV7-2 to TRBJ2-7; D possibly corresponds to TRBD2 (6 bases). Trimming stripped 4 bases from V and 7 bases from J, with 14 bases between. Germline loops: CDR1 SGHTA, CDR2 FQGNSA. The CDR3 has 13 residues. CDR3 sequence reads: CASSWDSPGEQYF. The CDR3 DNA follows: TGTGCCAGCAGCTGGGACTCCCCTGGGGAGCAGTACTTC.

J is TRBJ1-4 and V is TRBV14, with no clear D. The length of the CDR3 is 16 residues. V was pared by 4 bases and J by 7 bases, with 19 bases between. The germline gives CDR1 SGHDN, CDR2 FVKESK. The CDR3 bases are TGTGCCAGCAGCCCCAGTCAAGGTTTTCGGTTTGAAAAACTGTTTTTT. Residues: CASSPSQGFRFEKLFF.

The genes are TRBV7-2 and TRBJ1-1; 10 positions agree with TRBD1. J lost 5 bases, V lost 4 bases, and 4 bases had no gene match. Germline V CDR1 and CDR2: SGHTA, FQGNSA. CDR3 size: 14 residues. The CDR3: CASSSDRGRTEAFF. The CDR3 nucleotides are TGTGCCAGCAGCTCTGACAGGGGGCGGACTGAAGCTTTCTTT.

The rearrangement uses TRBV19 and TRBJ1-5; 7 bases map to TRBD1. The V gene end was trimmed by 3 bases and the J gene end by 9 bases; junction bases not matched to a gene: 8. The CDR3 is 14 amino acids. CDR1 LNHDA and CDR2 SQIVND come from the germline V gene (reference sequence). CDR3 sequence (DNA): TGTGCCAGTAGTATTGGACAGGCCACCGGGCCCCAGCATTTT. Translated, it gives CASSIGQATGPQHF.

This rearrangement joins TRBV7-3 to TRBJ2-7; 9 bases agree with TRBD2. The V gene end was trimmed by 5 bases and the J gene end by 3 bases; junction bases not matched to a gene: 8. Per germline, CDR1 SGHTA and CDR2 FQGTGA. The CDR3 consists of 15 residues. As DNA, the CDR3 is TGTGCCAGCAGCCCTTTAGCGGGGGAGATCTACGAGCAGTACTTC. It translates to CASSPLAGEIYEQYF.

The V call is TRBV5-1, the J call TRBJ2-3, with D possibly matching TRBD1 (6 bases). The length of the CDR3 is 14 residues. From germline, CDR1 is SGHRS and CDR2 YFSETQ. V gave up 4 bases and J gave up 3 bases, with 12 bases separating them. CDR3 in amino acids: CASSDGQSTDTQYF. DNA for the CDR3: TGCGCCAGCAGCGACGGACAGTCAACAGATACGCAGTATTTT.

The CDR3 loop reads CASSRTTSGHLQAKNIQYF. CDR3 DNA sequence: TGTGCCAGCAGCCGAACTACGTCGGGACACCTTCAAGCCAAAAACATTCAGTACTTC. The rearrangement joins TRBV6-6 to TRBJ2-4; maybe TRBD1 (6 bases). Deletions cut 6 bases from V and 0 bases from J, with 24 bases between. The CDR3 is 19 amino acids. The germline gives CDR1 MNHNY, CDR2 SVGAGI (reference sequence).

This clone was seen only once. Relative to the germline gene, one junction end is altered; a read error may explain this. The chain uses TRBV7-7 and TRBJ2-1; a possible D gene is TRBD2 (6 bases). CDR3 length: 14 amino acids. Germline CDR1 and CDR2: SSHAT and FNYEAQ (reference sequence). CDR3 loop: CASSLGLTDNEQFF. The CDR3 bases are TGTGCTAGCAGCTTAGGACTAACTGACAATGAGCAGTTCTTC.

V is TRBV19 and J is TRBJ1-2; D may be TRBD1 (5 bases). V gave up 5 bases and J gave up 1 base, with 11 bases separating them. The CDR3 consists of 14 residues. The germline V gene encodes CDR1 LNHDA and CDR2 SQIVND (reference sequence). This CDR3 is CASSLGLSNYGYTF. The CDR3, as DNA: TGTGCCAGTAGTTTGGGACTGAGTAACTATGGCTACACCTTC.

V gene TRBV5-1 combines with J gene TRBJ2-5; D not resolved. The CDR3 runs to 13 residues. Germline CDR1 reads SGHRS; CDR2 reads YFSETQ. Trimming removed 4 bases from V and 5 bases from J, with 12 bases in between. The CDR3 loop reads CASSPIGKETQYF. The DNA of the CDR3 is TGCGCCAGCAGCCCAATCGGAAAGGAGACCCAGTACTTC. The complete variable domain, with remaining parts taken from reference TRBV5-1 and TRBJ2-5, reads KAGVTQTPRYLIKTRGQQVTLSCSPISGHRSVSWYQQTPGQGLQFLFEYFSETQRNKGNFPGRFSGRQFSNSRSEMNVSTLELGDSALYLCASSPIGKETQYFGPGTRLLVL.

The chain recombines TRBV7-9 with TRBJ1-3; D may be TRBD1 (6 bases). The germline CDR1 and CDR2 sequences are SEHNR and FQNEAQ (reference sequence). The CDR3 is 17 residues long. V gave up 5 bases and J gave up 0 bases, with 17 bases separating them. For the CDR3, the DNA is TGTGCCAGCAGCCCCGAAGGGGGGCACAGCTCTGGAAACACCATATATTTT. It specifies CASSPEGGHSSGNTIYF.

The chain joins TRBV2 to TRBJ2-1, with D maybe TRBD1 (6 bases). This CDR3 has 14 amino acids. The V gene's germline CDR1 is SNHLY and CDR2 FYNNEI. V lost 4 bases and J 9 bases, leaving 16 bases between the germline ends. The CDR3 nucleotides are TGTGCCAGCAGTGCACCGACAGGATTCGGTGAGCAGTTCTTC. Translated, it gives CASSAPTGFGEQFF. Together with reference TRBV2 and TRBJ2-1, the CDR3 gives the full variable domain: EPEVTQTPSHQVTQMGQEVILRCVPISNHLYFYWYRQILGQKVEFLVSFYNNEISEKSEIFDDQFSVERPDGSNFTLKIRSTKLEDSAMYFCASSAPTGFGEQFFGPGTRLTVL.

J is TRBJ1-5 and V is TRBV19, with 7 bases matching TRBD1. After removal of 6 bases from V and 2 bases from J, the junction contained 7 bases not matched to a gene. The germline V gene has CDR1 LNHDA and CDR2 SQIVND (reference sequence). The CDR3 covers 15 residues. This CDR3 reads CASRTGQSGNQPQHF. DNA of the CDR3: TGTGCCAGTAGAACGGGACAGTCCGGCAATCAGCCCCAGCATTTT.

The V and J genes are TRBV4-1 and TRBJ2-1; TRBD2 is a possible D gene (5 bases). This CDR3 contains 15 residues. Trimming stripped 2 bases from V and 2 bases from J, with 10 bases between. CDR1 and CDR2 (germline): MGHRA, YSYEKL. This CDR3 is CASSQSGGTYNEQFF. The CDR3, as DNA: TGCGCCAGCAGCCAAAGTGGAGGCACCTACAATGAGCAGTTCTTC.

The rearrangement links TRBV6-1 to TRBJ2-1, with D unclear. Trimming removed 3 bases at V and 9 bases at J, with 18 bases between. The CDR3 covers 15 residues. CDR1 is MNHNS and CDR2 is SASEGT in the germline V gene. CDR3 bases: TGTGCCAGCAGTGAGGGATTCCTAACCAAAGGTGAGCAGTTCTTC. This sequence encodes CASSEGFLTKGEQFF.

The DNA for the CDR3 is TGTGCCAGCAGCCAAGACACTGAAGCTTTCTTT. Amino acids: CASSQDTEAFF. This sequence joins TRBV3-1 (or the pseudogene TRBV3-2) and TRBJ1-1, with D hard to call. CDR3 length: 11 amino acids. V gave up 0 bases and J gave up 4 bases, with 0 bases separating them. Germline V lookup: CDR1 LGHDT, CDR2 YNNKEL (reference sequence).

The gene calls are TRBV19 and TRBJ1-1, with a possible D match to TRBD1 (5 bases). Trimming removed 2 bases from V and 7 bases from J, with 11 bases in between. The length of the CDR3 is 13 residues. Germline lookup yields CDR1 LNHDA and CDR2 SQIVND (reference sequence). The CDR3 bases are TGTGCCAGTAGTATAATTGGGGCAGTTGAAGCTTTCTTT. Translation gives CASSIIGAVEAFF.

This clone has a count of ten or more. The genes are TRBV7-2 and TRBJ2-5, with no clear D. Germline V gene lookup returns CDR1 SGHTA and CDR2 FQGNSA. This CDR3 has 15 amino acids. Trimming stripped 0 bases from V and 2 bases from J, with 10 bases between. The CDR3 bases are TGTGCCAGCAGCTTAGCGATAACAGCACAAGAGACCCAGTACTTC. Translation: CASSLAITAQETQYF. The variable domain in full, completed from reference TRBV7-2 and TRBJ2-5, reads GAGVSQSPSNKVTEKGKDVELRCDPISGHTALYWYRQSLGQGLEFLIYFQGNSAPDKSGLPSDRFSAERTGGSVSTLTIQRTQQEDSAVYLCASSLAITAQETQYFGPGTRLLVL.

This clone was observed a handful of times. The chain carries TRBV2 and TRBJ2-6; 7 bases are shared with TRBD1. The CDR3 spans 17 residues. CDR1 and CDR2 from the germline V gene are SNHLY and FYNNEI. Trimming cost V 6 bases and J 0 bases; bases outside gene matches: 8. CDR3 coding DNA: TGTGCCAGCAGCCCTGGACAGGCCAACTCTGGGGCCAACGTCCTGACTTTC. Its translation: CASSPGQANSGANVLTF. Full variable domain (outside the CDR3, taken from reference TRBV2 and TRBJ2-6): EPEVTQTPSHQVTQMGQEVILRCVPISNHLYFYWYRQILGQKVEFLVSFYNNEISEKSEIFDDQFSVERPDGSNFTLKIRSTKLEDSAMYFCASSPGQANSGANVLTFGAGSRLTVL.